The rows below give T cell receptor beta chains drawn from one sample of a study of T cell repertoires in cytomegalovirus infection. Their target antigens are unknown. TCRdb re-derived calls from the reads in MiXCR, one entry per CDR3 protein. The sample lists about 770,000 distinct CDR3 sequences, almost 30% seen once, with around 14% in the top ten. This material consisted of cultured CD8+ T cells from PBMCs, taken from culture after CMV antigen stimulation. The receptor source for this set is a human donor in good health (CMV status not recorded). Some clones in this sample may be carry-over from other donors' samples. CDR3s include the opening cysteine and the closing phenylalanine or tryptophan. Fields, in order: clone size, J gene, D gene, V gene, CDR3 protein, CDR3 DNA. A D gene is named only where the DNA matches it firmly. Expanded clones are given a class, and other clones once, few, many or no size at all.

size: .
J: TRBJ1-1
D: .
V: TRBV11-3
CDR3: CASSLDRRADTEAFF
DNA: TGTGCCAGCAGCTTAGATAGGCGGGCAGACACTGAAGCTTTCTTT

size: few
J: TRBJ2-7
D: .
V: TRBV9
CDR3: CASSGIVDEQYF
DNA: TGTGCCAGCAGCGGAATCGTTGACGAGCAGTACTTC

size: many
J: TRBJ2-7
D: .
V: TRBV7-6
CDR3: CASSSTGTSSYEQYF
DNA: TGTGCCAGCAGCAGTACTGGGACTTCGTCCTACGAGCAGTACTTC

size: few
J: TRBJ2-1
D: .
V: TRBV23-1
CDR3: CASRLQNRRLYNEQFF
DNA: TGCGCCAGCAGACTTCAGAACAGGAGGCTCTACAATGAGCAGTTCTTC

size: .
J: TRBJ1-2
D: .
V: TRBV5-5
CDR3: CASSSPPAGTGYTF
DNA: TGTGCCAGCAGCTCCCCCCCGGCAGGGACTGGCTACACCTTC

size: .
J: TRBJ2-1
D: TRBD2
V: TRBV12-3/TRBV12-4
CDR3: CASLWGGDDEQFF
DNA: TGTGCCAGCCTATGGGGGGGGGACGATGAGCAGTTCTTC

size: many
J: TRBJ1-1
D: .
V: TRBV7-9
CDR3: CASSLAPRVSTEAFF
DNA: TGTGCCAGCAGCTTAGCGCCCCGGGTCTCTACTGAAGCTTTCTTT

size: .
J: TRBJ2-5
D: TRBD2
V: TRBV20-1
CDR3: CSGIGLAGGTWYQETQYF
DNA: TGCAGTGGCATCGGACTAGCGGGGGGGACTTGGTACCAAGAGACCCAGTACTTC

size: .
J: TRBJ2-5
D: .
V: TRBV27
CDR3: CASSVQGRGETQYF
DNA: TGTGCCAGTAGTGTACAGGGGAGGGGGGAGACCCAGTACTTC

size: many
J: TRBJ2-5
D: .
V: TRBV7-6
CDR3: CASTPEQTQYF
DNA: TGTGCCAGCACCCCTGAACAGACCCAGTACTTC

size: .
J: TRBJ1-2
D: .
V: TRBV27
CDR3: CASSPLVGPYGYTF
DNA: TGTGCCAGCAGTCCCCTCGTGGGACCATATGGCTACACCTTC

size: .
J: TRBJ2-4
D: TRBD2
V: TRBV20-1
CDR3: CSAIPGLAGGRRDIQYF
DNA: TGCAGTGCCATTCCGGGACTAGCGGGGGGGCGTCGAGACATTCAGTACTTC

size: .
J: TRBJ2-1
D: TRBD1
V: TRBV9
CDR3: CASSVDGTATYNEQFF
DNA: TGTGCCAGCAGCGTCGACGGGACAGCCACCTACAATGAGCAGTTCTTC

size: .
J: TRBJ2-2
D: .
V: TRBV7-3
CDR3: CASSFSGSGNTGELFF
DNA: TGTGCCAGCAGTTTTAGCGGCTCCGGGAACACCGGGGAGCTGTTTTTT

size: .
J: TRBJ2-1
D: TRBD2
V: TRBV7-6
CDR3: CASSSWTSGGAGHEQFF
DNA: TGTGCCAGCAGCTCCTGGACTAGCGGGGGGGCCGGGCATGAGCAGTTCTTC

size: .
J: TRBJ2-3
D: .
V: TRBV6-8
CDR3: CASSVRGLQTSTDTQYF
DNA: TGTGCCAGCAGTGTCAGGGGTCTACAGACTAGCACAGATACGCAGTATTTT

size: .
J: TRBJ2-5
D: TRBD1
V: TRBV6-5
CDR3: CASTEGDLGTGVETQYF
DNA: TGTGCCAGCACTGAAGGTGACTTAGGGACAGGGGTCGAGACCCAGTACTTC

size: .
J: TRBJ2-1
D: .
V: TRBV7-6
CDR3: CASSLKGLDEQFF
DNA: TGTGCTAGCAGCTTGAAGGGGCTCGATGAGCAGTTCTTC

size: few
J: TRBJ2-2
D: TRBD2
V: TRBV2
CDR3: CASSFPASGGANTGELFF
DNA: TGTGCCAGCAGTTTCCCCGCTAGCGGGGGGGCGAACACCGGGGAGCTGTTTTTT

size: .
J: TRBJ2-1
D: .
V: TRBV5-4
CDR3: CASSFGHRLSNEQFF
DNA: TGTGCCAGCAGCTTCGGTCACCGACTTTCCAATGAGCAGTTCTTC

size: few
J: TRBJ2-3
D: TRBD2
V: TRBV9
CDR3: CASSVEDTGGDTQYF
DNA: TGTGCCAGCAGCGTAGAGGATACGGGGGGGGATACGCAGTATTTT

size: .
J: TRBJ2-2
D: TRBD2
V: TRBV10-3
CDR3: CAISETSGGRIFNTGELFF
DNA: TGTGCCATCAGCGAGACTAGCGGGGGCCGCATTTTCAACACCGGGGAGCTGTTTTTT

size: .
J: TRBJ1-4
D: .
V: TRBV7-6
CDR3: CASSSGGSLEKLFF
DNA: TGTGCCAGCAGCTCCGGAGGGTCTTTGGAAAAACTGTTTTTT